This is a list of T cell receptor beta chains from one sample in a study of blood T cells in healthy people across ages. TCRdb called the 5' RACE reads again in MiXCR, with one record for every CDR3 protein. The sample has 1.5 million to 2 million distinct CDR3 sequences, around half seen once. The sample taken for sequencing was blood. Receptors originate from a woman aged 40 to 50 in good health. Each CDR3 is given with its conserved first and last residue. A D gene is named only where the DNA matches it firmly. Clone sizes are given selectively: once, few, many, or a class where the clone is expanded.

j_gene	v_gene	d_gene	abundance	CDR3nt	CDR3aa
TRBJ2-7	TRBV28	-	-	TGTGCCAGCAGTTTATTCGGGGCCATCTACGAGCAGTACTTC	CASSLFGAIYEQYF
TRBJ2-7	TRBV20-1	-	-	TGCAGTGCCCCTGGACAGCAAGATTACGAGCAGTACTTC	CSAPGQQDYEQYF
TRBJ2-3	TRBV4-2	-	few	TGTGCCAGCAGCCAATCTAGCGTTGAAATAGATACGCAGTATTTT	CASSQSSVEIDTQYF
TRBJ2-6	TRBV20-1	TRBD1	few	TGCAGTGCTAGGGAGCTGACAGGGACTGGGGCCAACGTCCTGACTTTC	CSARELTGTGANVLTF
TRBJ2-3	TRBV5-1	-	few	TGCGCCAGCAGCCCCTGGACGGTGGTTGGAGATACGCAGTATTTT	CASSPWTVVGDTQYF
TRBJ1-5	TRBV11-3	-	few	TGTGCCAGCAGCTTAGATGATAGGACGCCCCAGCATTTT	CASSLDDRTPQHF
TRBJ1-1	TRBV7-2	-	-	TGTGCCAGCAGCTTAGGGAACGCGGGAACTGAAGAAGCTTTGTTT	CASSLGNAGTEEALF
TRBJ1-2	TRBV24-1	TRBD1	-	TGTGCCACCAGTGATCCCTCGACAGGGAACTATGGCGACACCTTC	CATSDPSTGNYGDTF
TRBJ2-5	TRBV9	-	-	TGTGCCAGCAGCGTACTCGGACAGCAAGAGACCCAGTACTTC	CASSVLGQQETQYF
TRBJ2-3	TRBV6-5	TRBD1	few	TGTGCCGGCAGTAGACAGGGGCTTCTCACAGATACGCAGTATTTT	CAGSRQGLLTDTQYF
TRBJ2-5	TRBV12-3/TRBV12-4	TRBD2	-	TGTGCCTGCAGTCCCCTGGGGCGGGGGGGCGGCAATGAGCAGTACTTC	CACSPLGRGGGNEQYF
TRBJ1-4	TRBV5-1	TRBD1	once	TGCGCCAGCAGCTCCGGGACAGGGAAAAAAAAACTGTTTTTT	CASSSGTGKKKLFF
TRBJ2-1	TRBV20-1	TRBD2	few	TGCAGTGCTGGGTTTATCCTCGGGGGGGCCTACAATGAGCAGTTCTTC	CSAGFILGGAYNEQFF
TRBJ2-4	TRBV15	-	-	TGTGCCACCAGCAGACCCTGGAGGGGTTCAGTTCACTTAGCCAAAAACATTCAGTACTTC	CATSRPWRGSVHLAKNIQYF
TRBJ1-5	TRBV4-2	-	once	TGTGCCAGCAGCCAAGCGGGGGATCAGCCCCAGCATTTT	CASSQAGDQPQHF
TRBJ1-2	TRBV29-1	-	-	TGCAGCGATTACCCGGCTGACTATGGCTACACCTTC	CSDYPADYGYTF
TRBJ2-5	TRBV20-1	-	-	TGCAGTGCTCCCCCGGCACGGGAGACCCAGTACTTC	CSAPPARETQYF
TRBJ1-6	TRBV7-2	-	few	TGTGCCAGCAGCTTGTCCCGTTATAATTCACCCCTCCACTTT	CASSLSRYNSPLHF
TRBJ1-1	TRBV16	TRBD1	once	TGTGCCAGCAGCCAAGGTTTGTCAGGGGGAGGCGGCACTGAAGCTTTCTTT	CASSQGLSGGGGTEAFF
TRBJ2-7	TRBV20-1	TRBD2	once	TGCAGTGCTTGTCCGGGGGGTTCCTACGAGCAGTACTTC	CSACPGGSYEQYF
TRBJ2-1	TRBV6-2/TRBV6-3	-	-	TGTGCCAACATCTTCCGGGACCCATCGAGGAATGAGCAGTTCTTC	CANIFRDPSRNEQFF
TRBJ2-5	TRBV11-2	TRBD2	few	TGTGCCAGCAGGGGACTAGCGGGAGAGACCCAGTACTTC	CASRGLAGETQYF
TRBJ2-1	TRBV5-6	-	-	TGTGCCAGCAGCTTCTTCCTAGGGGGTTCCTACAATGAGCAGTTCTTC	CASSFFLGGSYNEQFF
TRBJ2-1	TRBV11-2	-	-	TGTGCCAGCAGCCCCGTCCTGGTCGAGCAGTTCTTC	CASSPVLVEQFF
TRBJ2-7	TRBV5-1	-	-	TGCGCCAGCAGCCCCTTAGGGGGTGGGGCCTACGAGCAGTACTTC	CASSPLGGGAYEQYF
TRBJ2-5	TRBV19	TRBD2	few	TGTGCCAGTAGTATAGCAGGAAGCGGGGCAATACAAGAGACCCAGTACTTC	CASSIAGSGAIQETQYF
TRBJ2-3	TRBV25-1	TRBD2	-	TGTGCCAGCAGTGCCTGGACTAGCGCGGGCACAGATACGCAGTATTTT	CASSAWTSAGTDTQYF
TRBJ2-3	TRBV12-3/TRBV12-4	TRBD1	few	TGTGCCAGCAGGACCGGGACAGGGGGCACAGATACGCAGTATTTT	CASRTGTGGTDTQYF
TRBJ2-7	TRBV28	TRBD1	few	TGTGCCAGCAGCACCCTTATTGGACTCGGGACAGCCTACGAGCAGTACTTC	CASSTLIGLGTAYEQYF
TRBJ2-1	TRBV6-2/TRBV6-3	TRBD2	few	TGTGCCAGCAGTTACTCGTTTACTAGCGGGTCGGATGAGCAGTTCTTC	CASSYSFTSGSDEQFF
TRBJ1-5	TRBV29-1	-	-	TGCAGCGCCGGCGGGGGGGGCCAGCCCCAGCATTTT	CSAGGGGQPQHF
TRBJ2-3	TRBV4-3	TRBD2	-	TGCGCCAGCAGCCAAGCCCTAGCGGGGGGGCGCACAGATACGCAGTATTTT	CASSQALAGGRTDTQYF
TRBJ2-1	TRBV6-5	-	-	TGTGCCAGCAGTTCTGGGTTAAGATGGAATGAGCAGTTCTTC	CASSSGLRWNEQFF
TRBJ2-1	TRBV9	TRBD2	few	TGTGCCAGCAGCGTAGGTGGGGGGGGACCGAATGAGCAGTTCTTC	CASSVGGGGPNEQFF
TRBJ2-7	TRBV9	-	once	TGTGCCAGCAGCGTAGACCCAGGGAACTCCTACGAGCAGTACTTC	CASSVDPGNSYEQYF
TRBJ2-5	TRBV11-2	-	-	TGTGCCAGCAGCTTAGACATTCGGAGAGAGACCCAGTACTTC	CASSLDIRRETQYF